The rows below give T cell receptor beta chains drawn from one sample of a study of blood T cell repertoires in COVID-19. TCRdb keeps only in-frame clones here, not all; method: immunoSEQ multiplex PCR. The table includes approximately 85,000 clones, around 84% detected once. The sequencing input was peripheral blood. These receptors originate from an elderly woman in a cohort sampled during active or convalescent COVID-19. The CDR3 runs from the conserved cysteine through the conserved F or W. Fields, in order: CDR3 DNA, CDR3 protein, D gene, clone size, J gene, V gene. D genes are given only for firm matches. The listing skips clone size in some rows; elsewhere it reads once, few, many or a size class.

TGTGCCTGGAGCACTGACAGGTTGGGCTACACCTTC | CAWSTDRLGYTF | NA | once | TRBJ1-2 | TRBV30
TGTGCCATCAGTGAGTTGGGACTAGCGGGAGGGCAAGATACGCAGTATTTT | CAISELGLAGGQDTQYF | TRBD2 | NA | TRBJ2-3 | TRBV10-3
TGTGCCAGCAGTTACTCGAGTGATTCACCCCTCCACTTT | CASSYSSDSPLHF | NA | NA | TRBJ1-6 | TRBV6-5
TGTGCCAGCAGCTTGGGACAGAACTACGAGCAGTACTTC | CASSLGQNYEQYF | TRBD1 | NA | TRBJ2-7 | TRBV3-1/TRBV3-2
TGTGCCAGCAGCTTAGAGGGGCTGGTGGGGACCCAGTACTTC | CASSLEGLVGTQYF | NA | NA | TRBJ2-5 | TRBV7-2
TGTGCCAGCAGCCCTCACCAGTGGGAGGGCCAGTTGTGGGGCGGGGAGCTGTTTTTT | CASSPHQWEGQLWGGELFF | TRBD2 | NA | TRBJ2-2 | TRBV28
TGTGCCAGCAGTTTCCTCAACCGAGGGACTGAAGCTTTCTTT | CASSFLNRGTEAFF | NA | NA | TRBJ1-1 | TRBV27
TGTGCCAGCTCACCTAGCGGGGATAAATACAATGAGCAGTTCTTC | CASSPSGDKYNEQFF | TRBD2 | NA | TRBJ2-1 | TRBV18
TGTGCCAGCAGCTTGGGTCCGAGAAGTTTGGCCAAAAACATTCAGTACTTC | CASSLGPRSLAKNIQYF | NA | NA | TRBJ2-4 | TRBV5-4
TGTGCCACCAGCGGGTCCGGGACAGGGGGTAAAGGGGCCAACGTCCTGACTTTC | CATSGSGTGGKGANVLTF | TRBD1 | NA | TRBJ2-6 | TRBV15
TGTGCCAGCTCACCCAATGGGAGGAACACTGAAGCTTTCTTT | CASSPNGRNTEAFF | NA | NA | TRBJ1-1 | TRBV18
TGTGCCAGCAGTTACGACAGGGGTGGCCAGCCCCAGCATTTT | CASSYDRGGQPQHF | TRBD1 | once | TRBJ1-5 | TRBV6-5
TGTGCCAGCAGCGGCAGGTCGGATGGCTACACCTTC | CASSGRSDGYTF | NA | NA | TRBJ1-2 | TRBV12-3/TRBV12-4
TGTGCCTGGAGCCACCAGGTAGGCGAGCAGTACTTC | CAWSHQVGEQYF | NA | NA | TRBJ2-7 | TRBV30
TGTGCTAGTGCCAAGTCCGGGACAGGGGGCGGCTACACCTTC | CASAKSGTGGGYTF | TRBD1 | NA | TRBJ1-2 | TRBV12-5
TGTGCCAGCAGTTCTAGCGGGAGGGTTCGAGGAGATACGCAGTATTTT | CASSSSGRVRGDTQYF | TRBD2 | NA | TRBJ2-3 | TRBV9
TGCGCCAGCAGCTCCGGAGGGACTGAAGCTTTCTTT | CASSSGGTEAFF | NA | once | TRBJ1-1 | TRBV5-1